These 19 T cell receptor beta chains were sequenced from one sample in a study of early T cells in non-severe SARS-CoV-2 infection. TCRdb processed the 5' RACE reads anew with MiXCR; each CDR3 protein has one entry. The table lists 35,000 to 40,000 distinct CDR3 sequences, 5% to 6.5% of them singletons, with about 8% in the top ten. Material: whole blood. Every receptor here comes from an adult who was a healthcare worker with PCR-confirmed SARS-CoV-2 infection or an uninfected control (not recorded which).

This clonotype was seen repeatedly, ten times or more. This chain connects TRBV5-1 to TRBJ2-7; a possible D gene is TRBD1 (5 bases). Trimming left V 2 bases short and J 3 bases short, with 12 bases between. The length of the CDR3 is 14 residues. The germline CDR1 and CDR2 sequences are SGHRS and YFSETQ. CDR3 region: CASSLSSQGYEQYF. In DNA, the CDR3 is TGCGCCAGCAGCTTAAGTTCGCAGGGCTACGAGCAGTACTTC.

The chain employs TRBV25-1 and TRBJ2-7; either TRBD1 or TRBD2 may supply D (5 bases each). CDR3 length: 14 residues. Trimming took off 4 bases at V and 6 bases at J, with 16 bases between the two ends. The V gene's germline CDR1 is MGHDK and CDR2 SYGVNS. In DNA form, the CDR3 reads TGTGCCAGCAGTGTGCCGGGACCACGGACCGAGCAGTACTTC. This encodes CASSVPGPRTEQYF.

This clonotype was seen many times. This chain joins TRBV18 and TRBJ1-2; maybe TRBD1 (6 bases). Trimming removed 3 bases at V and 4 bases at J, with 15 bases between. The CDR3 extends over 15 amino acids. CDR1 and CDR2 from the germline V gene are KGHSH and LQKENI. CDR3 amino acids: CASSPYGGEGYGYTF. The CDR3 DNA is TGTGCCAGCTCACCGTATGGGGGCGAAGGCTATGGCTACACCTTC.

This clonotype has ten or more counts. In DNA, the CDR3 is TGTGCCAGCAGCCAAGACAAAGGGGGGACAGAGGTTCCCTACGAGCAGTACTTC. Amino acids: CASSQDKGGTEVPYEQYF. This rearrangement joins TRBV4-2 to TRBJ2-7, with TRBD1 as a possible D gene (7 bases). Germline V gives CDR1 LGHNA, CDR2 YNFKEQ. Trimming removed 0 bases at V and 2 bases at J, with 20 bases between. CDR3 length equals 18 residues.

This clonotype has at least ten counts. The V gene is TRBV6-5, the J gene TRBJ2-1; 9 positions match TRBD1. The CDR3 is 18 residues long. The germline CDR1 and CDR2 sequences are MNHEY and SVGAGI. V shed 0 bases, J shed 5 bases, and the junction held 11 bases outside the gene matches. The CDR3 DNA is TGTGCCAGCAGTTACTCGACTCCAGGACAGGGGATTAACAATGAGCAGTTCTTC. Protein product: CASSYSTPGQGINNEQFF.

This clonotype appeared many times. V usage is TRBV7-2 and J usage is TRBJ2-3, with 7 positions matching TRBD1. In germline, CDR1 is SGHTA, CDR2 FQGNSA. The CDR3 covers 15 residues. Unmatched junction bases numbered 7, after V lost 5 bases and J lost 2 bases. The CDR3 spells CASSPRQGTTDTQYF. The CDR3 coding sequence is TGTGCCAGCAGCCCCCGACAGGGTACCACAGATACGCAGTATTTT.

The table lists this clonotype with many counts. This rearrangement joins TRBV4-1 to TRBJ2-3; a weak D match, TRBD2 (6 bases). The CDR3 runs to 19 residues. Trimming cost V 2 bases and J 0 bases, with 21 bases left between them. Per germline, CDR1 MGHRA and CDR2 YSYEKL. The CDR3 coding sequence is TGCGCCAGCAGCCAAACCTTCGCCAAGCGGGCAGCTAGCACAGATACGCAGTATTTT. This sequence encodes CASSQTFAKRAASTDTQYF.

The table lists this clonotype with a few counts. A junction boundary mismatches the germline segment, possibly from a read error. The V call is TRBV10-3, the J call TRBJ2-5; 8 bases match TRBD1. This CDR3 contains 15 residues. Germline V gene lookup returns CDR1 ENHRY and CDR2 SYGVKD. The DNA for the CDR3 is TGTGTCATCAGTGACTCGACAGGGGTGATGAAGACCCAGTACTTC. Amino acid sequence: CVISDSTGVMKTQYF.

The sample holds many counts of this clonotype. CDR3 amino acids: CSASSPGGLGRNEQFF. In DNA form, the CDR3 reads TGCAGTGCTAGTTCACCGGGAGGGCTTGGTCGCAATGAGCAGTTCTTC. V gene TRBV20-1 combines with J gene TRBJ2-1; 8 bases map to TRBD2. The V gene's germline CDR1 is DFQATT and CDR2 SNEGSKA (reference sequence). The CDR3 has 16 amino acids. V lost 3 bases and J lost 6; bases outside the gene matches: 13.

This clonotype was detected ten times or more. The DNA for the CDR3 is TGCGCCAGCCGGGGCCCACAGGGGGAAGGCGAGCAGTACTTC. This translates into CASRGPQGEGEQYF. This rearrangement joins TRBV5-1 to TRBJ2-7; 8 bases match TRBD1. This CDR3 region has 14 residues. V shed 7 bases, J shed 6 bases, and the junction held 12 bases outside the gene matches. Germline-derived CDR1 and CDR2 are SGHRS and YFSETQ.

In its sample, this clonotype was seen many times. The chain joins TRBV10-3 to TRBJ2-1; possibly TRBD2 for D (6 bases). CDR1 ENHRY and CDR2 SYGVKD come from the germline V gene. V was pared by 10 bases and J by 8 bases, with 12 bases between. This CDR3 is 11 amino acids long. The CDR3 region is CASQGGYEQFF. CDR3 coding DNA: TGTGCCAGCCAGGGAGGCTATGAGCAGTTCTTC.

This clonotype was seen ten or more times. The gene calls are TRBV15 and TRBJ2-2, with D possibly being TRBD1 or TRBD2 (5 bases each). V lost 3 bases and J 0 bases, leaving 8 bases between the germline ends. From germline, CDR1 is LNHNV and CDR2 YYDKDF (reference sequence). The CDR3 totals 15 residues. In DNA, the CDR3 is TGTGCCACCAGCAGCCGGGGCACGAACACCGGGGAGCTGTTTTTT. As protein: CATSSRGTNTGELFF.

This clonotype was observed a handful of times. The chain links TRBV2 to TRBJ2-3; a possible D gene is TRBD2 (6 bases). Germline lookup yields CDR1 SNHLY and CDR2 FYNNEI. V was shortened by 10 bases and J by 0 bases, with 23 bases between the two germline ends. The CDR3 totals 17 residues. CDR3 residues: CATQRARLPSSTDTQYF. The CDR3 DNA is TGTGCCACCCAGCGGGCGCGGCTACCCTCGAGCACAGATACGCAGTATTTT. Complete variable domain (other parts from reference TRBV2 and TRBJ2-3): EPEVTQTPSHQVTQMGQEVILRCVPISNHLYFYWYRQILGQKVEFLVSFYNNEISEKSEIFDDQFSVERPDGSNFTLKIRSTKLEDSAMYFCATQRARLPSSTDTQYFGPGTRLTVL.

The gene calls are TRBV2 and TRBJ2-1; D may be TRBD2 (6 bases). Germline V lookup: CDR1 SNHLY, CDR2 FYNNEI. This CDR3 is built from 13 residues. V was cut by 10 bases and J by 6 bases, with 16 bases left in between. The CDR3, as DNA: TGTGCCACTACGCCGGGACTGCGCAATGAGCAGTTCTTC. Protein product: CATTPGLRNEQFF.

The sample holds many counts of this clonotype. The genes are TRBV5-6 and TRBJ1-6; D is undetermined. The CDR3 totals 14 residues. Germline-derived CDR1 and CDR2 are SGHDT and YYEEEE. Trimming stripped 0 bases from V and 8 bases from J, with 9 bases between. Here the CDR3 DNA reads TGTGCCAGCAGCTTGGAGGAAGCCTATTCACCCCTCCACTTT. Amino acid sequence: CASSLEEAYSPLHF.

This clonotype occurred many times. The chain has TRBV24-1 and TRBJ1-2; D remains unclear. Per germline, CDR1 KGHDR and CDR2 SFDVKD. Trimming took off 3 bases at V and 10 bases at J, with 8 bases between the two ends. The CDR3 totals 11 residues. The CDR3 DNA reads TGTGCCACCAGTGATCTTTCGGACTACACCTTC. It codes for CATSDLSDYTF.

This clonotype was recorded at least ten times. J is TRBJ1-6 and V is TRBV25-1, with 9 bases that match TRBD1. The CDR3 consists of 15 residues. Trimming took 5 bases from V and 4 from J; bases not matched to a gene: 3. From germline, CDR1 is MGHDK and CDR2 SYGVNS. This CDR3 is CASSLGTGYNSPLHF. The DNA for the CDR3 is TGTGCCAGCAGTCTAGGGACAGGGTATAATTCACCCCTCCACTTT.

This clonotype was counted many times. CDR3 sequence reads: CSASRGAGTNEKLFF. The DNA for the CDR3 is TGCAGTGCTAGCCGGGGGGCCGGCACTAATGAAAAACTGTTTTTT. J is TRBJ1-4 and V is TRBV20-1, with a weak D call TRBD1 (6 bases). V was cut by 3 bases and J by 2 bases, with 13 bases left in between. Germline assignment: CDR1 DFQATT and CDR2 SNEGSKA (reference sequence). The length of the CDR3 is 15 residues.

The V gene is TRBV18, the J gene TRBJ1-3; D perhaps matches TRBD1 (6 bases). The V end lost 0 bases, the J end lost 2 bases, and 11 bases lay between the germline ends. The CDR3 spans 16 residues. Germline CDR1 reads KGHSH; CDR2 reads LQKENI. CDR3 coding DNA: TGTGCCAGCTCACCACCGGTCAGGGGAACTGGAAACACCATATATTTT. Its translation: CASSPPVRGTGNTIYF. The full variable domain, in which reference TRBV18 and TRBJ1-3 provide the parts outside the CDR3, is NAGVMQNPRHLVRRRGQEARLRCSPMKGHSHVYWYRQLPEEGLKFMVYLQKENIIDESGMPKERFSAEFPKEGPSILRIQQVVRGDSAAYFCASSPPVRGTGNTIYFGEGSWLTVV.